The rows below give T cell receptor beta chains drawn from one sample of a study of blood T cells in healthy people across ages. TCRdb reanalysed the 5' RACE reads using MiXCR and keeps one entry per CDR3 protein. The sample yields roughly 1,800,000 distinct CDR3 sequences, 40% to 55% seen once. The specimen sequenced was blood. The receptors stem from a woman aged 40 to 50 in good health. The CDR3 runs from the conserved cysteine through the conserved F or W. Fields, in order: V gene, CDR3 length, CDR3 protein.

>TRBV12-3/TRBV12-4|16
CASSTGGGSRTDTQYF
>TRBV4-3|15
CASSQDGGTEETQYF
>TRBV6-1|20
CASSRTDPAAYSRISYEQYF
>TRBV6-6|13
CASSYLAANEQFF
>TRBV16|14
CASSRDREGSPLHF
>TRBV6-5|11
CATTGRDTQYF
>TRBV6-1|14
CASSVPRDYNEQFF
>TRBV7-2|15
CASTTGTGTNQPQHF
>TRBV28|15
CASVNLRQSIYEQYF
>TRBV7-9|16
CASSSTGTGVRNEQFF
>TRBV4-1|16
CASSQPGQGNKNIQYF
>TRBV21-1|16
CASTKRRDRGVSEQYF
>TRBV7-8|18
CASSLLRTSGGAGETQYF
>TRBV24-1|15
CATSGGTTYLGTQYF
>TRBV20-1|18
CSARSRSRGSGYQETQYF
>TRBV12-3/TRBV12-4|13
CASSRLVSYGYTF
>TRBV11-1|17
CASSLEDRLGSYNEQFF
>TRBV4-3|15
CASSQGSGTSYEQYF
>TRBV20-1|12
CSVPTRTYGYTF
>TRBV7-2|14
CASSLVRLNTEAFF
>TRBV29-1|16
CSVEDPETGGPREQYF
>TRBV7-2|13
CASSSRPGGEQFF